A selection of T cell receptor beta chains follows, all from one sample in a study of cytomegalovirus exposure and HLA in healthy donors. Produced via immunoSEQ multiplex PCR; TCRdb's table is partial and in-frame only. The sample holds 150,000 to 200,000 clones; around 83% are singletons and the top ten take around 1.2%. Sequencing was carried out using PBMCs. The receptors shown here come from a girl aged 2 to 9 in good health and CMV-seropositive. Each CDR3 is given with its conserved first and last residue. Each record gives: clone size, J gene, V gene, D gene, CDR3 DNA, CDR3 protein. The D gene is left open where the match is weak. Only part of the rows carry a size: once, few, many, or a class if the clone is expanded.

. | TRBJ2-2 | TRBV5-1 | . | TGCGCCAGCAGCTCCCTCATCGGGGTCGACACCGGGGAGCTGTTTTTT | CASSSLIGVDTGELFF
. | TRBJ2-1 | TRBV28 | . | TGTGCCAGCAGTTTTAGTTGGCTACGGGGTGAGCAGTTCTTC | CASSFSWLRGEQFF
. | TRBJ1-1 | TRBV5-1 | TRBD1 | TGCGCCAGCAGCTTGGCCTCAGGGGGGATTGGCGGCACTGAAGCTTTCTTT | CASSLASGGIGGTEAFF
. | TRBJ1-1 | TRBV2 | . | TGTGCCAGCGAGGAGAGAAGAAGGGGGAGCACTGAAGCTTTCTTT | CASEERRRGSTEAFF
. | TRBJ2-4 | TRBV6-5 | . | TGTGCCAGCAGCACAGGTGGGGCCAAAAACATTCAGTACTTC | CASSTGGAKNIQYF
once | TRBJ2-1 | TRBV5-1 | TRBD2 | TGCGCCAGCAGCCCGATAGCGGGATTCTACAATGAGCAGTTCTTC | CASSPIAGFYNEQFF
. | TRBJ2-7 | TRBV29-1 | TRBD1 | TGCAGCGTCGCCGGGACAGTGACCTACGAGCAGTACTTC | CSVAGTVTYEQYF
. | TRBJ2-1 | TRBV27 | . | TGTGCCACCCAGGGGCATGCCTACAATGAGCAGTTCTTC | CATQGHAYNEQFF
. | TRBJ1-6 | TRBV30 | TRBD1 | TGTGCCTGGTGTGTCGGGACAGGCCTTGCCATCTATAATTCACCCCTCCACTTT | CAWCVGTGLAIYNSPLHF
. | TRBJ1-1 | TRBV4-1 | . | TGCGCCAGCAGCCAAGGGACGGGAGGCAGGATAGCTGAAGCTTTCTTT | CASSQGTGGRIAEAFF
. | TRBJ1-3 | TRBV28 | TRBD1 | TGTGCCAGCAGTTCACCAGGGGGGCAGGGTAGGAACACCATATATTTT | CASSSPGGQGRNTIYF
. | TRBJ1-5 | TRBV19 | TRBD1 | TGTGCCAGTCAGTCCGGGACAGGAGAAGTTAGCAATCAGCCCCAGCATTTT | CASQSGTGEVSNQPQHF
. | TRBJ2-3 | TRBV5-1 | TRBD2 | TGCGCCAGCAGCTTGGGTAGTGGCGGGGGGGCGACAGATACGCAGTATTTT | CASSLGSGGGATDTQYF
. | TRBJ2-7 | TRBV10-2 | TRBD2 | TGCGCCAGCAGTCGGACTAGCGGGGGCAAGGGGAACTACGAGCAGTACTTC | CASSRTSGGKGNYEQYF
. | TRBJ1-2 | TRBV6-5 | . | TGTGCCAGCAGTGAAGTACCGGGGGATGGCTACACCTTC | CASSEVPGDGYTF
. | TRBJ2-3 | TRBV2 | TRBD2 | TGTGCCAGCAGCGAAGCGGGAGTAGATACGCAGTATTTT | CASSEAGVDTQYF
few | TRBJ2-2 | TRBV11-3 | TRBD2 | TGTGCCAGCAGCTCCGCTAGCGGGGGGGCGACCGGGGAGCTGTTTTTT | CASSSASGGATGELFF
. | TRBJ2-7 | TRBV2 | TRBD2 | TGTGCCAGCAGCCCGAGGAAGACTAGCGGGGGGACCCTTGGCTCCTACGAGCAGTACTTC | CASSPRKTSGGTLGSYEQYF
once | TRBJ2-1 | TRBV7-9 | . | TGTGCCAGCAGCCCCGATGGCGGGTCCTACAATGAGCAGTTCTTC | CASSPDGGSYNEQFF
. | TRBJ2-7 | TRBV6-5 | . | TGTGCCAGCAGCAACACCCAGGGGTCCTACGAGCAGTACTTC | CASSNTQGSYEQYF
. | TRBJ2-7 | TRBV10-1 | . | TGCGCCAGCAGTGCTTCCGTTCAGGGTCAGAAGTACTTC | CASSASVQGQKYF
. | TRBJ1-1 | TRBV28 | . | TGTGCCAGCAGTATGACTGGCGTACTTAGAGAAGCTTTCTTT | CASSMTGVLREAFF
. | TRBJ1-2 | TRBV6-1 | . | TGTGCCAGTACAGGGTTCTATGGCTACACCTTC | CASTGFYGYTF